The entry that follows covers one T cell receptor beta chain sequence. The CDR3 is 14 residues long. CDR1 is MNHEY, CDR2 SVGAGI, per germline. Trimming stripped 7 bases from V and 14 bases from J, with 23 bases between. This sample was taken from a study of blood T cell repertoires in COVID-19. Across the whole study: There were acute and convalescent COVID-19 samples, and they came from the United States, Italy and Spain. T cells, B-cell-depleted T cells, or PBMCs provided the cDNA or gDNA that served as material.

Source study methods: Researchers report that nucleated cell counts were estimated from reference gene primer amplification. TCRdb keeps only in-frame clones here, not all; method: immunoSEQ multiplex PCR. V and J calls and clone size are copied from that table; D and trimming were computed from the DNA. The top ten clones hold 5.1% of a sample with around 210,000 clones, about 82% of them seen once. A Seattle source enrolled patients during active infection and followed them longitudinally. The chain carries TRBV6-5 and TRBJ1-4; possible D gene TRBD1, 6 bases. This sequence was found in a man over 45 with COVID-19, enrolled during active disease. The sample taken for sequencing was peripheral blood. The CDR3 DNA reads TGTGCCAGCACCGCTACAGGGAAGGGGCTTGGGCTGTTTTTT. This gives the protein CASTATGKGLGLFF.